Below are 15 T cell receptor beta chains sequenced from a single sample in a study of cytomegalovirus exposure and HLA in healthy donors. Primers for the PCR totalled 60 Vbeta and 13 Jbeta. Profiling relied on immunoSEQ multiplex PCR, and the TCRdb table lists in-frame clones only, not all of them. The table records fewer than 150,000 clones, 65% to 85% of them present only once. Sequenced input: PBMCs. These receptors came from a man in his forties or fifties in good health and CMV-seronegative.

The J gene is TRBJ2-7, the V gene TRBV9, with D possibly TRBD2 on 5 matching bases. CDR3 length: 14 amino acids. Germline values: CDR1 SGDLS, CDR2 YYNGEE. V was shortened by 0 bases and J by 9 bases, with 16 bases between the two germline ends. CDR3: CASSVGEGTLGQYF. CDR3 nucleotides: TGTGCCAGCAGCGTAGGCGAGGGCACTTTGGGGCAGTACTTC.

The chain is built from TRBV27 and TRBJ2-3; 10 bases align to TRBD1. V shed 5 bases, J shed 3 bases, and the junction held 2 bases outside the gene matches. This CDR3 contains 14 residues. The germline V gene has CDR1 MNHEY and CDR2 SMNVEV (reference sequence). Here the CDR3 reads CASSRDRGTDTQYF. CDR3 nucleotide sequence: TGTGCCAGCAGTCGGGACAGGGGTACAGATACGCAGTATTTT.

The table lists this clone with a few counts. V usage is TRBV28 and J usage is TRBJ2-7; tentatively, D is TRBD1 (5 bases). There are 12 residues in the CDR3. The germline V and J ends were trimmed by 8 bases and 0 bases, with 8 bases remaining between them. CDR1 MDHEN and CDR2 SYDVKM come from the germline V gene. Here the CDR3 DNA reads TGTGCCAGCTCGACAGACTCCTACGAGCAGTACTTC. Its translation is CASSTDSYEQYF.

The chain has TRBV5-4 and TRBJ2-2; 7 nucleotides align to TRBD1. Trimming at V came to 4 bases and at J to 2 bases, leaving 5 bases not matched to a gene. Germline V gene sequence: CDR1 SGHNT, CDR2 YYREEE (reference sequence). The CDR3 spans 15 residues. The CDR3 sequence: CASSRGTVNTGELFF. The CDR3 DNA follows: TGTGCCAGCAGCAGGGGGACAGTTAACACCGGGGAGCTGTTTTTT.

J is TRBJ2-7 and V is TRBV2; D gene ambiguous. This CDR3 comprises 11 residues. Germline V gene data show CDR1 as SNHLY and CDR2 as FYNNEI. V lost 5 bases to trimming and J lost 5 bases, with 7 bases between them. The CDR3 DNA is TGTGCCAGCAGTCCAGTGAACGAGCAGTACTTC. Its translation is CASSPVNEQYF.

This chain connects TRBV6-1 to TRBJ2-1; 8 bases align to TRBD1. This CDR3 contains 13 residues. After removal of 3 bases from V and 8 bases from J, the junction contained 3 bases not matched to a gene. Germline assignment: CDR1 MNHNS and CDR2 SASEGT. This CDR3 reads CASSEYRGYEQFF. CDR3 sequence (DNA): TGTGCCAGCAGTGAGTACAGGGGGTATGAGCAGTTCTTC.

The chain has TRBV28 and TRBJ1-2, with 7 nucleotides matching TRBD1. V lost 6 bases to trimming and J lost 8 bases; unmatched junction nucleotides: 9. Germline V gene lookup returns CDR1 MDHEN and CDR2 SYDVKM. The CDR3 spans 13 residues. CDR3 sequence reads: CASSPRQGRGYTF. The DNA for the CDR3 is TGTGCCAGCAGCCCTCGACAGGGCCGAGGCTACACCTTC.

V is TRBV11-2 and J is TRBJ2-2, with 7 bases lining up with TRBD2. CDR3 length equals 14 residues. Germline V CDR1 and CDR2: SGHAT, FQNNGV. The V and J ends lost 6 bases and 2 bases, in that order; junction bases with no gene match: 3. In nucleotides, the CDR3 is TGTGCCAGCAGAGGGAGGGCTAACACCGGGGAGCTGTTTTTT. This gives the protein CASRGRANTGELFF.

CDR3 amino acids: CASSSGLAGEQYF. CDR3 DNA sequence: TGTGCCAGCAGTTCGGGACTAGCGGGCGAGCAGTACTTC. The chain has TRBV6-5 and TRBJ2-7; 12 bases align to TRBD2. Germline values: CDR1 MNHEY, CDR2 SVGAGI. This CDR3 region has 13 residues. The V and J ends lost 4 bases and 6 bases, in that order; junction bases with no gene match: 1.

This clone has a single count. This chain connects TRBV6-5 to TRBJ2-2, with 10 bases that match TRBD1. After removal of 5 bases from V and 7 bases from J, the junction contained 7 bases not matched to a gene. This CDR3 is built from 15 residues. CDR1 and CDR2 from the germline V gene are MNHEY and SVGAGI. The CDR3 DNA is TGTGCCAGCAGTCCCCGGACAGGGGGAAACGGGGAGCTGTTTTTT. Translation: CASSPRTGGNGELFF.

The J gene is TRBJ2-5, the V gene TRBV5-6, with D possibly TRBD2 on 6 matching bases. V was shortened by 0 bases and J by 4 bases, with 10 bases between the two germline ends. The CDR3 runs to 14 residues. The germline CDR1 and CDR2 sequences are SGHDT and YYEEEE. The CDR3 nucleotides read TGTGCCAGCAGCTTGGGCGGGAACGGAGAGACCCAGTACTTC. As protein: CASSLGGNGETQYF.

The J gene is TRBJ1-4, the V gene TRBV19; 8 bases agree with TRBD1. The CDR3 covers 14 residues. Germline trimming cut 6 bases from V and 14 bases from J; bases unmatched to any gene: 14. CDR1 and CDR2 from the germline V gene are LNHDA and SQIVND (reference sequence). The CDR3 here is CASSRGQGVNGLFF. CDR3 sequence (DNA): TGTGCCAGTAGCCGAGGACAGGGAGTCAATGGGCTGTTTTTT.

This clone was counted between two and nine times. The chain couples TRBV4-3 to TRBJ2-1, with 7 bases lining up with TRBD2. Germline V gives CDR1 LGHNA, CDR2 YSLEER. This CDR3 comprises 14 residues. Trimming took 1 base from V and 13 from J; bases not matched to a gene: 10. As DNA, the CDR3 is TGCGCCAGCAGCCAAGCGGGCCAGCGGGGTTCTCAGTTCTTC. Protein sequence: CASSQAGQRGSQFF.

This rearrangement joins TRBV30 to TRBJ2-1; TRBD2 is a possible D gene (5 bases). Between the trimmed V and J ends, which lost 3 bases and 8 bases, there was a span of 17 bases. The germline CDR1 and CDR2 sequences are GTSNPN and SVGIG (reference sequence). The CDR3 has 14 amino acids. The CDR3 bases are TGTGCCTGGAGCATCCGGCTAGCTACGGATGAGCAGTTCTTC. Protein: CAWSIRLATDEQFF.

The chain carries TRBV28 and TRBJ2-7, with D tentatively TRBD2 (6 bases). Trimming stripped 4 bases from V and 3 bases from J, with 13 bases between. The CDR3 is 14 amino acids. The V gene's germline CDR1 is MDHEN and CDR2 SYDVKM. The CDR3 spells CASSWDREIYEQYF. In DNA form, the CDR3 reads TGTGCCAGCAGTTGGGACCGGGAGATCTACGAGCAGTACTTC.